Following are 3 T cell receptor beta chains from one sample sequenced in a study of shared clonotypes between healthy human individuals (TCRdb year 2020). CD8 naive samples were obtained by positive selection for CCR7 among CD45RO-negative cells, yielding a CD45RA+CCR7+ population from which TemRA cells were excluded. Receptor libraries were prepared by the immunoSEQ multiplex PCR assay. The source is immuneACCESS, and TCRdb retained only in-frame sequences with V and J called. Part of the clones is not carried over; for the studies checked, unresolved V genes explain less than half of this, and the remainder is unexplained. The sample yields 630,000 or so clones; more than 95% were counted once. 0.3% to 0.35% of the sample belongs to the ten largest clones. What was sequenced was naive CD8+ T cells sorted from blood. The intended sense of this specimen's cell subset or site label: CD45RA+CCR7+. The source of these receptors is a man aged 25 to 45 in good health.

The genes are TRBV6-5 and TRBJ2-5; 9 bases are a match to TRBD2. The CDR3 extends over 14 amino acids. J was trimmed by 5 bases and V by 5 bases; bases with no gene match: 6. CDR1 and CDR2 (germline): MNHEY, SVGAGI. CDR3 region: CASSLAGIGETQYF. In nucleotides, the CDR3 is TGTGCCAGCAGTCTAGCGGGAATTGGGGAGACCCAGTACTTC.

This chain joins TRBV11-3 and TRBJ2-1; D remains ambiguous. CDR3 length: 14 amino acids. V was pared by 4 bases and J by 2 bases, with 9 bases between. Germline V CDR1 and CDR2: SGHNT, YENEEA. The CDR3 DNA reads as TGTGCCAGCAGCTCCAGGACGGCCTACAATGAGCAGTTCTTC. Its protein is CASSSRTAYNEQFF. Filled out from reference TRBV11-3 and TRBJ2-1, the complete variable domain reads EAGVVQSPRYKIIEKKQPVAFWCNPISGHNTLYWYLQNLGQGPELLIRYENEEAVDDSQLPKDRFSAERLKGVDSTLKIQPAELGDSAVYLCASSSRTAYNEQFFGPGTRLTVL.

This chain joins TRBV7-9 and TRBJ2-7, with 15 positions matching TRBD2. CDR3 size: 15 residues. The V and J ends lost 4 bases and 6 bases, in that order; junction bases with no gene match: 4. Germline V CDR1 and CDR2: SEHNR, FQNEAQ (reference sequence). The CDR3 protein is CASSSPGLAGGEQYF. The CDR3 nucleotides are TGTGCCAGCAGCTCGCCGGGACTAGCGGGAGGCGAGCAGTACTTC.